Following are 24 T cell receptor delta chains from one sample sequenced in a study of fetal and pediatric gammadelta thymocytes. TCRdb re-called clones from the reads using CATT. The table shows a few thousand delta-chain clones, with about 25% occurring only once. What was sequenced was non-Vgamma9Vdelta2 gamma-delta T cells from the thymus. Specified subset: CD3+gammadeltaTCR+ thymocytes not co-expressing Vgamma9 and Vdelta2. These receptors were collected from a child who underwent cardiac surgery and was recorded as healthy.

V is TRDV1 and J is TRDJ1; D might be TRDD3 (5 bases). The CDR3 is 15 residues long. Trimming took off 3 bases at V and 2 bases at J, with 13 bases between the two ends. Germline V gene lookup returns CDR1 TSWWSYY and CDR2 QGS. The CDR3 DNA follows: TGTGCTCTTGGGGATGTTCCAGGGGAAACCGATAAACTCATCTTT. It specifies CALGDVPGETDKLIF.

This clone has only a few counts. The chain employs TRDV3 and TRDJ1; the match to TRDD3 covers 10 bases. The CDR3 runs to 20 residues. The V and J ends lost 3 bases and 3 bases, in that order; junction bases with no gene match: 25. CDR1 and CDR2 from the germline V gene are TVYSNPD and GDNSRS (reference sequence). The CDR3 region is CAFLCAISASWGIGSDKLIF. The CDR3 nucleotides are TGTGCCTTCCTATGCGCAATCTCCGCCTCCTGGGGGATAGGCTCCGATAAACTCATCTTT.

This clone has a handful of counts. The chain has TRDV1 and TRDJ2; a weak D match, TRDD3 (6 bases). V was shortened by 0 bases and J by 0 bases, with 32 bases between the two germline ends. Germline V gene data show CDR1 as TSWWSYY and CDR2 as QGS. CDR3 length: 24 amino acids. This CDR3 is CALGELVRGLGIPRNRALTAQLFF. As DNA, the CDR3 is TGTGCTCTTGGGGAACTAGTGAGGGGGCTGGGGATTCCCAGGAATCGCGCTTTGACAGCACAACTCTTCTTT.

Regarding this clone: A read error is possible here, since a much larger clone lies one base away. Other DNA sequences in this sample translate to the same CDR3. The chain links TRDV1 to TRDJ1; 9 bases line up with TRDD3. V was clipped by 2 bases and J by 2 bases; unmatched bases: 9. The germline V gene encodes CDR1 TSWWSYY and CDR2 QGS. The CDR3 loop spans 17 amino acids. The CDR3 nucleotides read TGTGCTCTTGGGGAAGGACACACTCTGGGGGATACCGATAAACTCATCTTT. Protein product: CALGEGHTLGDTDKLIF.

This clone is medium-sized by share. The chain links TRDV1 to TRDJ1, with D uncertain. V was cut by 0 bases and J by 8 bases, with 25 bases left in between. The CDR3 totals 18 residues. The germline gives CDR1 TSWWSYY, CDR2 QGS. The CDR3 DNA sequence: TGTGCTCTTGGGGAACTTCCCTCCCCCTGTACTCCTGAGGAGAAACTCATCTTT. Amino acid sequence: CALGELPSPCTPEEKLIF.

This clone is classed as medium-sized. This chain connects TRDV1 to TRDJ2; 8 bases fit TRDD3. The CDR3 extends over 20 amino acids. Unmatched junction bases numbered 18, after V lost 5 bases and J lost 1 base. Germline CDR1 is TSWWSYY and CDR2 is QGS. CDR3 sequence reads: CALGNPLLGIQRHLTAQLFF. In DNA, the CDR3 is TGTGCTCTTGGGAACCCCCTACTGGGGATACAGAGGCATTTGACAGCACAACTCTTCTTT.

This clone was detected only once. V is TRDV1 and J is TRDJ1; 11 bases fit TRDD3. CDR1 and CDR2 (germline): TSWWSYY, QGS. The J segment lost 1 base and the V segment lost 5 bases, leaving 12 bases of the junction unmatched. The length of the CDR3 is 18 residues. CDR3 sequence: CALGTLPVLGDSTDKLIF. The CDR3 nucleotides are TGTGCTCTTGGGACACTCCCGGTACTGGGGGATAGCACCGATAAACTCATCTTT.

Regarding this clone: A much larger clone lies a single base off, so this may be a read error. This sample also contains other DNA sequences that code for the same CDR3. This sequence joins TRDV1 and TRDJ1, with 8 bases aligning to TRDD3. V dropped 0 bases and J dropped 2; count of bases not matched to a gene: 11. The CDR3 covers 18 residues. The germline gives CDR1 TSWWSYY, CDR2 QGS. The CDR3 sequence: CALGELRCDGGITDKLIF. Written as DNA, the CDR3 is TGTGCTCTTGGGGAACTTCGGTGTGACGGGGGGATAACCGATAAACTCATCTTT.

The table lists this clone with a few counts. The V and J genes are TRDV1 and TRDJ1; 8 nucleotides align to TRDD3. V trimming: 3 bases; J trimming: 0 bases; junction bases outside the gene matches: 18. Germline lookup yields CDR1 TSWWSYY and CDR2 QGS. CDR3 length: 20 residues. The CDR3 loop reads CALGENSLASEGYDTDKLIF. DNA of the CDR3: TGTGCTCTTGGGGAGAATTCCCTCGCATCTGAGGGATACGACACCGATAAACTCATCTTT.

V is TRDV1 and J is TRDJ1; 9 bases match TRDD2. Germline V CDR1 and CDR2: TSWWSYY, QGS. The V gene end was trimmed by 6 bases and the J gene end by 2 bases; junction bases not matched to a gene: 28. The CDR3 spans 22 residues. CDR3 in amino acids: CALGYSSRRPSYEGIGTDKLIF. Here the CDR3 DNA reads TGTGCTCTTGGATACAGCTCACGCAGGCCTTCCTACGAGGGGATCGGGACCGATAAACTCATCTTT.

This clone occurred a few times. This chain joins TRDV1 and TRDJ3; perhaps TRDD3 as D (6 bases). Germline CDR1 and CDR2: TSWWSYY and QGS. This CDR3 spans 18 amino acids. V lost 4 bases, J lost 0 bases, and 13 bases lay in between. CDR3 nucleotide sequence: TGTGCTCTTGGGGGGGGAGGATACAGCTCCTGGGACACCCGACAGATGTTTTTC. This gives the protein CALGGGGYSSWDTRQMFF.

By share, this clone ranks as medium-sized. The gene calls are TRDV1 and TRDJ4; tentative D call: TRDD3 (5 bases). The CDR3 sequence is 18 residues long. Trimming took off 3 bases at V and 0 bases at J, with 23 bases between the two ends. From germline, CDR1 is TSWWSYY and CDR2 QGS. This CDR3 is CALGDVHLGGGRARPLIF. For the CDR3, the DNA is TGTGCTCTTGGGGACGTTCATCTGGGAGGAGGAAGAGCCAGACCCCTGATCTTT.

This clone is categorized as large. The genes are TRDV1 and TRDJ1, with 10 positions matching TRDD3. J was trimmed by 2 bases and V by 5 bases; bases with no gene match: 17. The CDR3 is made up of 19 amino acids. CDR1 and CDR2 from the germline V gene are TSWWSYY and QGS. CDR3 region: CALGNTELGDKFWTDKLIF. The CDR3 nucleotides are TGTGCTCTTGGGAACACGGAGCTGGGGGATAAATTTTGGACCGATAAACTCATCTTT.

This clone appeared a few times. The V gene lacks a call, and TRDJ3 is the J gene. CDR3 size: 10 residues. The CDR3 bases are TGCTCCGGGGACACCCGACAGATGTTTTTC. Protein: CSGDTRQMFF.

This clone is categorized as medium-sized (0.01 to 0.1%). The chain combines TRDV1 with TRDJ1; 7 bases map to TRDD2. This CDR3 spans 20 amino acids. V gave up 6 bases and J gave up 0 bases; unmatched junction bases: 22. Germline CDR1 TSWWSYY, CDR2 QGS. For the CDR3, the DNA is TGTGCTCTTGGCACACGAACACCACCTTCCTGGGTGCCGTACACCGATAAACTCATCTTT. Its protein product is CALGTRTPPSWVPYTDKLIF.

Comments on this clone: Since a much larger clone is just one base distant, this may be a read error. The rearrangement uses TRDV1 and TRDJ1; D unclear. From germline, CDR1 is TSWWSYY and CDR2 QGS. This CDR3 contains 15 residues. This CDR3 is CALGEVRLITDKLTF. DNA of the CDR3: TGTGCTCTTGGGGAAGTTCGCCTCATCACCGATAAACTCACCTTT.

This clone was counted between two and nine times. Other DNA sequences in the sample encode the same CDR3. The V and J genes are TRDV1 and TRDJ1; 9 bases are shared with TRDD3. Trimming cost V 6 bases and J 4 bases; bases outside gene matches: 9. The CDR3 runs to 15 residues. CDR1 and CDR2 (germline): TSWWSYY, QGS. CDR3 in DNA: TGTGCTCTTGGAGAGCGCCTGGGGGATGACGATAAACTCATCTTT. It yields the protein CALGERLGDDDKLIF.

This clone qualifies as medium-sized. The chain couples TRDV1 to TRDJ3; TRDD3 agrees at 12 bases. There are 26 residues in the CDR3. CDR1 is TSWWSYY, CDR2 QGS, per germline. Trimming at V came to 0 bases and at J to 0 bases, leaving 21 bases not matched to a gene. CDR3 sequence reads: CALGELYRPTSTGGYTSSWDTRQMFF. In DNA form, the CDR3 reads TGTGCTCTTGGGGAACTTTACCGTCCTACGAGTACTGGGGGATACACCAGCTCCTGGGACACCCGACAGATGTTTTTC.

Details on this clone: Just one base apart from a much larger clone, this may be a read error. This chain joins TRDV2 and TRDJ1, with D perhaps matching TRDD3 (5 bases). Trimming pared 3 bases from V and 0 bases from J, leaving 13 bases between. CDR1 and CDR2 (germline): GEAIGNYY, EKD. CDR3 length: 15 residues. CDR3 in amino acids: CACDSGGPYTDKLIF. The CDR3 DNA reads TGTGCCTGTGACTCCGGGGGTCCGTACACCGATAAACTCATCTTT.

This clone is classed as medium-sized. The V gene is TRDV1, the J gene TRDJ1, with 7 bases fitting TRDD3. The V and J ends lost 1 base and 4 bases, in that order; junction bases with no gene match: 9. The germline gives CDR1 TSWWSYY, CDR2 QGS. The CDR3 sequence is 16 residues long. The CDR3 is CALGERFGGLSDKLIF. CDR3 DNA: TGTGCTCTTGGGGAACGGTTTGGGGGACTGAGCGATAAACTCATCTTT.

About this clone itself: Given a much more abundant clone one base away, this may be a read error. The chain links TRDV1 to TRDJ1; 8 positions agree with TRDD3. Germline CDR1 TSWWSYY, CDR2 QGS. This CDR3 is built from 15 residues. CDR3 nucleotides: TGTGCTCTTGGGTTACTGGGGGTAAACACCGATAACCTCATCTTT. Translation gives CALGLLGVNTDNLIF.

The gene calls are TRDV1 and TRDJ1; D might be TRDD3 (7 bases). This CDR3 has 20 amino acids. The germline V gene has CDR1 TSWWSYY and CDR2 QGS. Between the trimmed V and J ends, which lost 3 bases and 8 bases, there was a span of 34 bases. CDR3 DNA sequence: TGTGCTCTTGGGGACCCTCTCCTACGAGCGGGGGGATTTAGTCCACCAAAACTCATCTTT. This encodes CALGDPLLRAGGFSPPKLIF.

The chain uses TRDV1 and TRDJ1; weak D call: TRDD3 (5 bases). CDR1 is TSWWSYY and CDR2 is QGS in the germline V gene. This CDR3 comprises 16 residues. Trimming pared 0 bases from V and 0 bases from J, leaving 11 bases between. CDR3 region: CALGELREGYTDKLIF. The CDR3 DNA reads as TGTGCTCTTGGGGAACTACGGGAGGGATACACCGATAAACTCATCTTT.

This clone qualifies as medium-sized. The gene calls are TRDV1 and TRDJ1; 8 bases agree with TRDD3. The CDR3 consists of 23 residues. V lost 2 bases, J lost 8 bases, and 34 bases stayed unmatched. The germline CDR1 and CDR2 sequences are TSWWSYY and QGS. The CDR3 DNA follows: TGTGCTCTTGGGGAATTTAAGCCGTTTACTGGTACTGGGGGCCACCCGATAAGGGGAAAACTCATCTTT. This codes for CALGEFKPFTGTGGHPIRGKLIF.